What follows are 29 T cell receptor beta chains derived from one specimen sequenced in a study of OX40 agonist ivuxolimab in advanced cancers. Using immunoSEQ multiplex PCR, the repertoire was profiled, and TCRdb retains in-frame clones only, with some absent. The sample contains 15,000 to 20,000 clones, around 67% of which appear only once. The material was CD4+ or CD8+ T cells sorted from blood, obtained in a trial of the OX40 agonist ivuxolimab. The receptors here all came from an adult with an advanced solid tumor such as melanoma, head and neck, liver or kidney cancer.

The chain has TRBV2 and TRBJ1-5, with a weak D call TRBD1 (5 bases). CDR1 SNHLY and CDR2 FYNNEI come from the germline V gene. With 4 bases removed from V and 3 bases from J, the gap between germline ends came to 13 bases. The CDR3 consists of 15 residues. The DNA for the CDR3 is TGTGCCAGCAGTGGGGCAGGGAGCCCCAATCAGCCCCAGCATTTT. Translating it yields CASSGAGSPNQPQHF.

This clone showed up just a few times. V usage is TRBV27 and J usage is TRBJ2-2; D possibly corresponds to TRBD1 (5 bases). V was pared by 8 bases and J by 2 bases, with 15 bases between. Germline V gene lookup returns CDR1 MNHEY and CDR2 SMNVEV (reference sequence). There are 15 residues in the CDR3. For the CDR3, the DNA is TGTGCCAGCGGGCAGGACACTCCAAACACCGGGGAGCTGTTTTTT. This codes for CASGQDTPNTGELFF.

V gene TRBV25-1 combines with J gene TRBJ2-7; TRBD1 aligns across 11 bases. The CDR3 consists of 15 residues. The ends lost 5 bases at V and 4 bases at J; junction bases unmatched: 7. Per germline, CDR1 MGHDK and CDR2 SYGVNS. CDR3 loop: CASSSLGDRGYEQYF. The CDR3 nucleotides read TGTGCCAGCAGTAGCCTTGGGGACAGGGGGTACGAGCAGTACTTC.

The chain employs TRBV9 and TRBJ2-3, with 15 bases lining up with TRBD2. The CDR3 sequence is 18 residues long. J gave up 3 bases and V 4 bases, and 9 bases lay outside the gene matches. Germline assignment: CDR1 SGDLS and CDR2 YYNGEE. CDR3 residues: CASSTRTSGGAVTDTQYF. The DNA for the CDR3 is TGTGCCAGCAGCACCCGGACTAGCGGGGGGGCGGTAACAGATACGCAGTATTTT.

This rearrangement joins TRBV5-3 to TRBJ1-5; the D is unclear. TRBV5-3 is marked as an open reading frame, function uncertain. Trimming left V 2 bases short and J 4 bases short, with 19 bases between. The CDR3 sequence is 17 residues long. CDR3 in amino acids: CARSFGRRQAKNQPQHF. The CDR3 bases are TGTGCCAGAAGCTTCGGCCGGAGGCAGGCCAAAAATCAGCCCCAGCATTTT.

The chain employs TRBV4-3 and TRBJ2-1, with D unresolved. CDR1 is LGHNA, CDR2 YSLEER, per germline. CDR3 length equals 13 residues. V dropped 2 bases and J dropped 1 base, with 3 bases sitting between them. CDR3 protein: CASSQWSYNEQFF. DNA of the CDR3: TGCGCCAGCAGCCAATGGTCCTACAATGAGCAGTTCTTC.

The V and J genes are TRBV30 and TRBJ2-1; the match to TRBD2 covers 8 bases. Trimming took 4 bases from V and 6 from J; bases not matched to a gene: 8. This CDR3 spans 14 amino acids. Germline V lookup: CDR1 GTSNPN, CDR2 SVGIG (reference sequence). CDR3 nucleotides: TGTGCCTGGAACCCGGGACTAGGCGCCAATGAGCAGTTCTTC. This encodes CAWNPGLGANEQFF. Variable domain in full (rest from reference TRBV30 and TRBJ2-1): SQTIHQWPATLVQPVGSPLSLECTVEGTSNPNLYWYRQAAGRGLQLLFYSVGIGQISSEVPQNLSASRPQDRQFILSSKKLLLSDSGFYLCAWNPGLGANEQFFGPGTRLTVL.

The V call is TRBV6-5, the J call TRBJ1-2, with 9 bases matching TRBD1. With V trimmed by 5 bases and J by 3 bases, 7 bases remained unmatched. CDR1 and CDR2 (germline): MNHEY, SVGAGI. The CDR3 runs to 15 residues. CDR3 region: CASSPGTGSDYGYTF. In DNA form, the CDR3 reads TGTGCCAGCAGTCCCGGGACAGGGAGTGACTATGGCTACACCTTC.

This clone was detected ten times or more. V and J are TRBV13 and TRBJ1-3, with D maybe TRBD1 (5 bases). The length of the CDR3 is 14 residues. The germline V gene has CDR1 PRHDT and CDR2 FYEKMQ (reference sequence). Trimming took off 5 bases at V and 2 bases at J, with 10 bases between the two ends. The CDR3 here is CASSQGVAGNTIYF. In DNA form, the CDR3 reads TGTGCCAGCAGCCAGGGTGTAGCTGGAAACACCATATATTTT.

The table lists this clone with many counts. The DNA for the CDR3 is TGTGCCAGCAGCTCAGGCTATGAAGGACATACGGGCGAGCAGTACTTC. Its protein is CASSSGYEGHTGEQYF. The V call is TRBV5-6, the J call TRBJ2-7; D may be TRBD1 (5 bases). The V end lost 3 bases, the J end lost 6 bases, and 22 bases lay between the germline ends. This CDR3 spans 16 amino acids. Germline V CDR1 and CDR2: SGHDT, YYEEEE.

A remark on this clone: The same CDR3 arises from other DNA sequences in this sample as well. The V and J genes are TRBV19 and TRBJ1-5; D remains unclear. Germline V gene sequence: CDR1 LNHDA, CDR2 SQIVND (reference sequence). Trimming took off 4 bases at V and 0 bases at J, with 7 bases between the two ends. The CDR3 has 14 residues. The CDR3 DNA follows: TGTGCCAGTAGTAAGGATTATAGCAATCAGCCCCAGCATTTT. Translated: CASSKDYSNQPQHF. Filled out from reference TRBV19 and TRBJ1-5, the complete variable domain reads DGGITQSPKYLFRKEGQNVTLSCEQNLNHDAMYWYRQDPGQGLRLIYYSQIVNDFQKGDIAEGYSVSREKKESFPLTVTSAQKNPTAFYLCASSKDYSNQPQHFGDGTRLSIL.

CDR3 amino acids: CASSPPTGANTGELFF. CDR3 DNA sequence: TGTGCCAGCAGCCCCCCGACAGGGGCTAACACCGGGGAGCTGTTTTTT. This rearrangement joins TRBV12-1 to TRBJ2-2; the D call TRBD1 from the table was never checked on the DNA. TRBV12-1 is a recognized pseudogene. CDR3 length: 16 amino acids.

The CDR3: CASKDETSNYGYTF. CDR3 nucleotides: TGCGCCAGCAAGGACGAGACTTCTAACTATGGCTACACCTTC. The chain joins TRBV5-1 to TRBJ1-2; no clear D gene. The CDR3 covers 14 residues. V lost 6 bases to trimming and J lost 0 bases, with 12 bases between them. Germline loops: CDR1 SGHRS, CDR2 YFSETQ.

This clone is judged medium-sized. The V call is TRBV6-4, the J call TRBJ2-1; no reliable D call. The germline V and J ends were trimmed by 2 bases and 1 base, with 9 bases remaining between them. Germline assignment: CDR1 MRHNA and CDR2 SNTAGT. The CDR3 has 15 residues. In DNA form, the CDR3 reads TGTGCCAGCAGTGACGGATCGTCGTCCTACAATGAGCAGTTCTTC. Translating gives CASSDGSSSYNEQFF.

CDR3 nucleotides: TGCGCCAGCAGCACTAGCTTAGCGGGGGAGCAGTACTTC. It encodes CASSTSLAGEQYF. This chain links TRBV5-1 with TRBJ2-7, with 8 bases matching TRBD2. CDR1 SGHRS and CDR2 YFSETQ come from the germline V gene. V was clipped by 4 bases and J by 7 bases; unmatched bases: 7. CDR3 size: 13 residues. Full variable domain (missing parts from reference TRBV5-1 and TRBJ2-7): KAGVTQTPRYLIKTRGQQVTLSCSPISGHRSVSWYQQTPGQGLQFLFEYFSETQRNKGNFPGRFSGRQFSNSRSEMNVSTLELGDSALYLCASSTSLAGEQYFGPGTRLTVT.

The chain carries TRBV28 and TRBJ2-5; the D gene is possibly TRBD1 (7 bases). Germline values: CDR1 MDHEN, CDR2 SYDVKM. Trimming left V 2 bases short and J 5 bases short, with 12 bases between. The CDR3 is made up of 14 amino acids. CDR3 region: CASSLTAGGETQYF. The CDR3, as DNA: TGTGCCAGCAGTTTAACGGCAGGGGGGGAGACCCAGTACTTC. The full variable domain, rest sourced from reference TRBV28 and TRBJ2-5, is DVKVTQSSRYLVKRTGEKVFLECVQDMDHENMFWYRQDPGLGLRLIYFSYDVKMKEKGDIPEGYSVSREKKERFSLILESASTNQTSMYLCASSLTAGGETQYFGPGTRLLVL.

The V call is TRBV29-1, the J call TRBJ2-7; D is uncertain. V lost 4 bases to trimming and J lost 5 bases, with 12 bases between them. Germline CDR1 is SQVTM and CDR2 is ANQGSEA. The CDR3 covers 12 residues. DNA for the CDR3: TGCAGCGTTGTGGTGTCCGGTAACGAGCAGTACTTC. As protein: CSVVVSGNEQYF.

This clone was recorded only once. DNA of the CDR3: TGTGCCAGCAGTGAACCGATGAACACTGAAGCTTTCTTT. This gives the protein CASSEPMNTEAFF. The chain recombines TRBV6-5 with TRBJ1-1; D not resolved. The CDR3 covers 13 residues. Germline V gene lookup returns CDR1 MNHEY and CDR2 SVGAGI. Trimming removed 5 bases from V and 0 bases from J, with 7 bases in between.

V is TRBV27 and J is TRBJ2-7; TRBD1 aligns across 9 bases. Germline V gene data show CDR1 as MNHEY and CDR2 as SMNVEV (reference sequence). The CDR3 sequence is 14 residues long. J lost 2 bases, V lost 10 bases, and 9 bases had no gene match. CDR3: CATRTGGGTYEQYF. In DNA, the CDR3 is TGTGCCACCCGAACAGGGGGCGGAACCTACGAGCAGTACTTC.

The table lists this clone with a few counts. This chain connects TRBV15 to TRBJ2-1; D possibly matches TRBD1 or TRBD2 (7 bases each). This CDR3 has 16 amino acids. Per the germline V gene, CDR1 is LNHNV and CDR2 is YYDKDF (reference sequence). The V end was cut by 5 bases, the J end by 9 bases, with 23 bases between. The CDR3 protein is CATSGREGGQMGEQFF. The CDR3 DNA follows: TGTGCCACCAGCGGTAGGGAGGGGGGACAGATGGGTGAGCAGTTCTTC. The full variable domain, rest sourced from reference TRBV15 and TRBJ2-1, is DAMVIQNPRYQVTQFGKPVTLSCSQTLNHNVMYWYQQKSSQAPKLLFHYYDKDFNNEADTPDNFQSRRPNTSFCFLDIRSPGLGDTAMYLCATSGREGGQMGEQFFGPGTRLTVL.

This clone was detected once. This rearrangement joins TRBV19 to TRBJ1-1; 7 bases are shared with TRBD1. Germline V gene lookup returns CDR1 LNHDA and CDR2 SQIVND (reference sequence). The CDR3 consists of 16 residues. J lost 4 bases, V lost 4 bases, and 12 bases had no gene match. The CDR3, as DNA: TGTGCCAGTAGTACCCTAGACAGGGCCAGGAGCACTGAAGCTTTCTTT. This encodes CASSTLDRARSTEAFF.

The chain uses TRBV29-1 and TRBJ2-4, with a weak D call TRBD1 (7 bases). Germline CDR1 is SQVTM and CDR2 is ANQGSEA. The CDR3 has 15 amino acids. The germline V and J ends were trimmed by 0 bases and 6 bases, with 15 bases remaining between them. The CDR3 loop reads CSVEDMRQGGNIQYF. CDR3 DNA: TGCAGCGTTGAAGATATGCGGCAGGGGGGAAACATTCAGTACTTC.

The CDR3 sequence: CASSEWTADQETQYF. CDR3 bases: TGCGCCAGCAGTGAGTGGACGGCAGATCAAGAGACCCAGTACTTC. The V gene is TRBV10-2, the J gene TRBJ2-5; D not resolved. Germline values: CDR1 WSHSY, CDR2 SAAADI. V lost 1 base and J 2 bases, leaving 11 bases between the germline ends. This CDR3 is 15 amino acids long.

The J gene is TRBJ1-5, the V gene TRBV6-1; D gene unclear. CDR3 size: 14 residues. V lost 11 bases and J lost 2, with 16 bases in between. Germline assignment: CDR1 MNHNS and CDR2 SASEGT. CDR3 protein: CAATEYSGNQPQHF. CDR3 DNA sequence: TGTGCCGCAACTGAATACAGTGGCAATCAGCCCCAGCATTTT.

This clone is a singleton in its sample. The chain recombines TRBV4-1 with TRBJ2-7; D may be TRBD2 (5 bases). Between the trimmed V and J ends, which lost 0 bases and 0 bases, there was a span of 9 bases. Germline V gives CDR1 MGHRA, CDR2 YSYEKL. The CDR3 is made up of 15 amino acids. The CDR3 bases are TGCGCCAGCAGCCAAGAAACTAGGAGCTCCTACGAGCAGTACTTC. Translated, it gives CASSQETRSSYEQYF.

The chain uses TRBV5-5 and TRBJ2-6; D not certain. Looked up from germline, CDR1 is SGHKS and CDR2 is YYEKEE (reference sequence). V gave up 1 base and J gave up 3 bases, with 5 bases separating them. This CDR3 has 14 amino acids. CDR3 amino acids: CASSLPGGANVLTF. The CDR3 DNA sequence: TGTGCCAGCAGCTTGCCGGGTGGGGCCAACGTCCTGACTTTC.

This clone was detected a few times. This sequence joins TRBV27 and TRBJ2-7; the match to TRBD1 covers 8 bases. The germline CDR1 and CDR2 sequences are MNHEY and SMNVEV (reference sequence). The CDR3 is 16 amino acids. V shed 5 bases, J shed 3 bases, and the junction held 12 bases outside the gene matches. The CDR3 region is CASSPLPGQVDYEQYF. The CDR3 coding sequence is TGTGCCAGCAGTCCCCTCCCGGGACAGGTTGACTACGAGCAGTACTTC.

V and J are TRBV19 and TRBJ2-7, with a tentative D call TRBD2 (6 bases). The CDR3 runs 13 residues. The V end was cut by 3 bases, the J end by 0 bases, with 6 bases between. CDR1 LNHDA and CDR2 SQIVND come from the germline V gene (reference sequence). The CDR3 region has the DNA TGTGCCAGTAGTATCGGGAGCTCCTACGAGCAGTACTTC. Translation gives CASSIGSSYEQYF. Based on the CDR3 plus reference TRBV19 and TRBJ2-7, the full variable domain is DGGITQSPKYLFRKEGQNVTLSCEQNLNHDAMYWYRQDPGQGLRLIYYSQIVNDFQKGDIAEGYSVSREKKESFPLTVTSAQKNPTAFYLCASSIGSSYEQYFGPGTRLTVT.

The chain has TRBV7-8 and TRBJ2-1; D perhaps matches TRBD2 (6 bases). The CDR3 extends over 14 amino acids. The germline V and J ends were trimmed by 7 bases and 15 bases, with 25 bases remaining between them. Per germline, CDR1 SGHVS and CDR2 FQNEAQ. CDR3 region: CASTQGGLSALSFF. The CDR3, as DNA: TGTGCCAGCACCCAGGGAGGACTAAGCGCCCTATCGTTCTTC. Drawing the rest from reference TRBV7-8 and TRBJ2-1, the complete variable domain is GAGVSQSPRYKVAKRGQDVALRCDPISGHVSLFWYQQALGQGPEFLTYFQNEAQLDKSGLPSDRFFAERPEGSVSTLKIQRTQQEDSAVYLCASTQGGLSALSFFGPGTRLTVL.